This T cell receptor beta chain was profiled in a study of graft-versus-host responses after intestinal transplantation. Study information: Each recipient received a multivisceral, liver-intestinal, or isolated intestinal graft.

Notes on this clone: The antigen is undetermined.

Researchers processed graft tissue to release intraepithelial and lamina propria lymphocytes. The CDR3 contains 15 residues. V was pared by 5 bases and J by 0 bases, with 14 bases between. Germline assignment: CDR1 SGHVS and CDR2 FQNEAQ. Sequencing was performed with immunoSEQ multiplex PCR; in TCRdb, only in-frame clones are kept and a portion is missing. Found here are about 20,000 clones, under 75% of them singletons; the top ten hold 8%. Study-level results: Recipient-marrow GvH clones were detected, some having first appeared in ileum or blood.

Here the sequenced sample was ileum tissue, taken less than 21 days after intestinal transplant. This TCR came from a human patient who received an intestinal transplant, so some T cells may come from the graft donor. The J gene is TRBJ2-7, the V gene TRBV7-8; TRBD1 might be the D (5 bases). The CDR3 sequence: CASSQGAEYSYEQYF. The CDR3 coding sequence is TGTGCCAGCAGCCAAGGGGCTGAGTACTCCTACGAGCAGTACTTC.